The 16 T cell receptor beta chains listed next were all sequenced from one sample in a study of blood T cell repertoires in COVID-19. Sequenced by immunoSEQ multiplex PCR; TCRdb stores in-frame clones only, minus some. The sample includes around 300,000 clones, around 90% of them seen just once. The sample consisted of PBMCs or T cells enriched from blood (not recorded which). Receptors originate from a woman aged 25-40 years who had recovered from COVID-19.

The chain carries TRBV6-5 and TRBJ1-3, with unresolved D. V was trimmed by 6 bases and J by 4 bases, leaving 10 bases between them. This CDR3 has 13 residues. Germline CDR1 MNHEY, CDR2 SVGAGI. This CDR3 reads CASSGVTGNTIYF. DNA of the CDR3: TGTGCCAGCAGCGGGGTTACCGGAAACACCATATATTTT.

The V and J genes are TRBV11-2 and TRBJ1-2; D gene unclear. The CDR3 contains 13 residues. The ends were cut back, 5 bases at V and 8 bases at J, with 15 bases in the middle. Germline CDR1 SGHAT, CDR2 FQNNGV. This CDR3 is CASSTQVGGGYTF. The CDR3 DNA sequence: TGTGCCAGCAGCACCCAGGTTGGAGGGGGCTACACCTTC.

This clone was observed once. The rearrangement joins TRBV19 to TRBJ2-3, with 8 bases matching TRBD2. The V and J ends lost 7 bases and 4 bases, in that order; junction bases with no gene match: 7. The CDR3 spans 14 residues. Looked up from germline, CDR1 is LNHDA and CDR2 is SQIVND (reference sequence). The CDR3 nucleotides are TGTGCCAGTATGAAAGGACTAGCAGCAGATACGCAGTATTTT. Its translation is CASMKGLAADTQYF.

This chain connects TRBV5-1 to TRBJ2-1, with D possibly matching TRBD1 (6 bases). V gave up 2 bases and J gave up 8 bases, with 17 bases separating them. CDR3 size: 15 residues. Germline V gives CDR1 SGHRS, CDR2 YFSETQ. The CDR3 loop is CASSFWDKGFDEQFF. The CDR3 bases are TGCGCCAGCAGCTTCTGGGACAAGGGTTTCGATGAGCAGTTCTTC.

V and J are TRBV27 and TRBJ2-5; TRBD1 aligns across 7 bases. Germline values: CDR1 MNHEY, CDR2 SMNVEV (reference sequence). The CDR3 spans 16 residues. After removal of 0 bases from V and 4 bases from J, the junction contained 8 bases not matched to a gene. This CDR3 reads CASSLSTGLGRETQYF. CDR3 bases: TGTGCCAGCAGTTTATCGACAGGGTTGGGACGAGAGACCCAGTACTTC.

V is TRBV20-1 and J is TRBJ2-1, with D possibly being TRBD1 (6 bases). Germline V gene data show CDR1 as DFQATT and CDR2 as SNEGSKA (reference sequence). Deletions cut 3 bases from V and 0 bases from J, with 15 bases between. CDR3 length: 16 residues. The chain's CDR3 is CSASLVDRTSYNEQFF. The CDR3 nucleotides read TGCAGTGCTAGTCTAGTTGACAGGACCTCCTACAATGAGCAGTTCTTC.

The CDR3 spells CASGTGGSYSNQPQHF. CDR3 bases: TGTGCCAGCGGGACAGGGGGCTCCTATAGCAATCAGCCCCAGCATTTT. This sequence joins TRBV28 and TRBJ1-5; 12 positions agree with TRBD1. The CDR3 sequence is 16 residues long. CDR1 and CDR2 (germline): MDHEN, SYDVKM. Trimming at V came to 8 bases and at J to 0 bases, leaving 5 bases not matched to a gene.

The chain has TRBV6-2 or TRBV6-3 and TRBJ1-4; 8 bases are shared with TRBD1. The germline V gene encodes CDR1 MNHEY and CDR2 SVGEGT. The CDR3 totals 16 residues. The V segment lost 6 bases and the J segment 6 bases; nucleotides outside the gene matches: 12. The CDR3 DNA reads TGTGCCAGCAGCTCAACGACAGGGGCGATCGATGAAAAACTGTTTTTT. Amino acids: CASSSTTGAIDEKLFF.

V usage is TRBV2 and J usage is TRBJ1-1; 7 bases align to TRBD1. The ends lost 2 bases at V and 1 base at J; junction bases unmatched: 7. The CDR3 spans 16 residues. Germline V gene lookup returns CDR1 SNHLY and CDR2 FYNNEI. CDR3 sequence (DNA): TGTGCCAGCAGTGAACACAGGGGCAGCGCGAACACTGAAGCTTTCTTT. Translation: CASSEHRGSANTEAFF.

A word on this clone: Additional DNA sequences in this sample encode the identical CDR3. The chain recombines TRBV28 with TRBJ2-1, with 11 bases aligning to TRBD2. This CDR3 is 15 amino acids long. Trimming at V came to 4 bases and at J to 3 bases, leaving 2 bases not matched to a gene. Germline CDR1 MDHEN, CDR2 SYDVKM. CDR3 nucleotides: TGTGCCAGCAGTTCTGGACTAGCGGGCTACAATGAGCAGTTCTTC. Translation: CASSSGLAGYNEQFF.

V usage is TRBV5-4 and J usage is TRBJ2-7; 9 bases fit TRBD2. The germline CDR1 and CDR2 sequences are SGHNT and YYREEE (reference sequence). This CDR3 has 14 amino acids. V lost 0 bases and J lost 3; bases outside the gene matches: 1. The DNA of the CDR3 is TGTGCCAGCAGCTTGGATAGCGGGAGCTACGAGCAGTACTTC. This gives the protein CASSLDSGSYEQYF.

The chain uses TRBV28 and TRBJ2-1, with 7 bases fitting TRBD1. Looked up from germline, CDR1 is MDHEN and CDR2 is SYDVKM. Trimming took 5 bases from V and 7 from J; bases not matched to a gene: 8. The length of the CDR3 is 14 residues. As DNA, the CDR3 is TGTGCCAGCAGTATTCGACAGGGCTGGAATGAGCAGTTCTTC. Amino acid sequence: CASSIRQGWNEQFF.

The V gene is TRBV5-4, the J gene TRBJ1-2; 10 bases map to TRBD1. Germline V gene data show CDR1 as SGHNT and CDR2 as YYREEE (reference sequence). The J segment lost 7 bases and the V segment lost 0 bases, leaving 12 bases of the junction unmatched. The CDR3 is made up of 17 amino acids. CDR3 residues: CASSLVGTGDWQSGYTF. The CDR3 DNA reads TGTGCCAGCAGCTTGGTGGGGACAGGGGATTGGCAAAGTGGCTACACCTTC.

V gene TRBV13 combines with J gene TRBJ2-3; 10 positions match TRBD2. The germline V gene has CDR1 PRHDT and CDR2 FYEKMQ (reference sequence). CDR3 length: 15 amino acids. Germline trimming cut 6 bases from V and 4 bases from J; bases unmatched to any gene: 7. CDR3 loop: CASSSSSGSADTQYF. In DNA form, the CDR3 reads TGTGCCAGCAGTTCCTCTAGCGGGAGTGCAGATACGCAGTATTTT. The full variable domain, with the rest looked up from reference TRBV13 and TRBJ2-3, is AAGVIQSPRHLIKEKRETATLKCYPIPRHDTVYWYQQGPGQDPQFLISFYEKMQSDKGSIPDRFSAQQFSDYHSELNMSSLELGDSALYFCASSSSSGSADTQYFGPGTRLTVL.

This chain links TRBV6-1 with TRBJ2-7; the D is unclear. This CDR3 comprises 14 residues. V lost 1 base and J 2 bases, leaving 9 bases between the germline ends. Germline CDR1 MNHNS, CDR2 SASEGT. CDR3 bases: TGTGCCAGCAGTGAAGTTGAGCTAACCTACGAGCAGTACTTC. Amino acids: CASSEVELTYEQYF.

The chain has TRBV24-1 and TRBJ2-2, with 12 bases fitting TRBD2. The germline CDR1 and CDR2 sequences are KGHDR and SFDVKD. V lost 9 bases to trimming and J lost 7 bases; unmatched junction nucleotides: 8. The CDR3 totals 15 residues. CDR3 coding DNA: TGTGCCACCGGGGGACTAGCGGGTAGAGGCGGGGAGCTGTTTTTT. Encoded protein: CATGGLAGRGGELFF.